A single sample gave rise to the 20 T cell receptor beta chains below, sequenced in a study of T cell responses to AZD1222 COVID-19 vaccine (dated by TCRdb to about 2021). The library was built by means of the immunoSEQ multiplex PCR assay. In TCRdb, the immuneACCESS table is reduced to in-frame sequences with V and J assigned. These tables do not hold every clone; where another copy was compared, an unresolved V gene accounts for under half, and the others remain unexplained. In this sample the table shows 150,000 to 200,000 clones, approximately 91% of which occur a single time. Around 1.9% of the sample lies in the top ten. Sample time point, as interpreted from the label and publication: about 28 days (+/-7) after the second vaccine dose. The source material was peripheral blood, sampled 28 days after the second AZD1222 dose. Source of these receptors: an adult who received the AZD1222 COVID-19 vaccine.

The CDR3 DNA reads TGTGCCATCAGAGGGACTAGCGGGGGGGATAGTGAGCAGTTCTTC. Protein product: CAIRGTSGGDSEQFF. The genes are TRBV10-3 and TRBJ2-1; TRBD2 matches at 16 bases. The CDR3 consists of 15 residues. V lost 6 bases, J lost 9 bases, and 5 bases stayed unmatched. CDR1 and CDR2 from the germline V gene are ENHRY and SYGVKD.

V usage is TRBV28 and J usage is TRBJ1-6; 7 bases fit TRBD1. V was clipped by 4 bases and J by 10 bases; unmatched bases: 10. CDR1 is MDHEN, CDR2 SYDVKM, per germline. This CDR3 is built from 15 residues. DNA for the CDR3: TGTGCCAGCAGTTCCTCCAGGGGGTTTGGGTCACCCCTCCACTTT. Protein product: CASSSSRGFGSPLHF. The whole variable domain, filled in from reference TRBV28 and TRBJ1-6, reads DVKVTQSSRYLVKRTGEKVFLECVQDMDHENMFWYRQDPGLGLRLIYFSYDVKMKEKGDIPEGYSVSREKKERFSLILESASTNQTSMYLCASSSSRGFGSPLHFGNGTRLTVT.

With regard to this clone: Its ends do not fully match the called genes, so a read error is possible. V usage is TRBV19 and J usage is TRBJ1-6; D unclear. CDR3 length: 14 amino acids. Germline values: CDR1 LNHDA, CDR2 SQIVND (reference sequence). Here the CDR3 DNA reads TGTGCCAGCAGTAGAGGGCTTGCGGTTTCACCCCTCCACTTT. The encoded protein is CASSRGLAVSPLHF.

The gene calls are TRBV30 and TRBJ2-5; D perhaps matches TRBD2 (6 bases). CDR3 length: 14 residues. Germline V gene lookup returns CDR1 GTSNPN and CDR2 SVGIG (reference sequence). Trimming took off 0 bases at V and 5 bases at J, with 13 bases between the two ends. The CDR3 is CAWSVGAGMETQYF. DNA for the CDR3: TGTGCCTGGAGTGTAGGGGCGGGAATGGAGACCCAGTACTTC. Variable domain in full (rest from reference TRBV30 and TRBJ2-5): SQTIHQWPATLVQPVGSPLSLECTVEGTSNPNLYWYRQAAGRGLQLLFYSVGIGQISSEVPQNLSASRPQDRQFILSSKKLLLSDSGFYLCAWSVGAGMETQYFGPGTRLLVL.

V and J are TRBV7-2 and TRBJ1-2; D not resolved. CDR1 SGHTA and CDR2 FQGNSA come from the germline V gene. The CDR3 is 15 amino acids. V shed 1 base and J shed 1 base, with 10 bases lying between them. The DNA for the CDR3 is TGTGCCAGCAGCTTAGTTGGTGCTCTTAACTATGGCTACACCTTC. Residues: CASSLVGALNYGYTF.

A remark on this clone: This sequence may be a read error, since a much larger clone differs from it by one base. The sample holds other DNA sequences that translate to the same CDR3. The gene calls are TRBV27 and TRBJ2-1, with D hard to call. Germline CDR1 is MNHEY and CDR2 is SMNVEV (reference sequence). There are 11 residues in the CDR3. Trimming took off 3 bases at V and 8 bases at J, with 5 bases between the two ends. The CDR3 loop reads CASSFGHEQFF. The CDR3, as DNA: TGTGCCAGCAGTTTCGGCCATGAGCAGTTCTTC.

CDR3 in DNA: TGCGCCAGCAAGTACGCCGCATCCTACGAGCAGTACTTC. Translated, it gives CASKYAASYEQYF. This chain links TRBV10-2 with TRBJ2-7; D remains ambiguous. Germline CDR1 WSHSY, CDR2 SAAADI. The CDR3 extends over 13 amino acids. The V end was cut by 7 bases, the J end by 1 base, with 11 bases between.

The chain couples TRBV6-5 to TRBJ1-3; D unresolved. V lost 7 bases to trimming and J lost 0 bases, with 10 bases between them. Looked up from germline, CDR1 is MNHEY and CDR2 is SVGAGI. The CDR3 has 14 residues. The CDR3 loop is CASMGWGSGNTIYF. The CDR3 bases are TGTGCCAGCATGGGTTGGGGCTCTGGAAACACCATATATTTT.

This chain uses TRBV2 with TRBJ1-1; 9 bases are a match to TRBD1. Trimming at V came to 8 bases and at J to 11 bases, leaving 6 bases not matched to a gene. CDR1 is SNHLY, CDR2 FYNNEI, per germline. The CDR3 is made up of 11 amino acids. For the CDR3, the DNA is TGTGCCAGCGGGACAGGGTCACCGGCTTTCTTT. Its translation is CASGTGSPAFF.

The chain links TRBV6-4 to TRBJ1-6; possible D gene TRBD1, 5 bases. Trimming stripped 6 bases from V and 6 bases from J, with 15 bases between. The germline V gene has CDR1 MRHNA and CDR2 SNTAGT. The CDR3 runs 15 residues. CDR3 residues: CASSADSLFNSPLHF. In nucleotides, the CDR3 is TGTGCCAGCAGCGCTGACAGCCTTTTTAATTCACCCCTCCACTTT.

The V call is TRBV5-6, the J call TRBJ1-1, with D possibly TRBD1 on 5 matching bases. Trimming shortened V by 3 bases and J by 0 bases, and 12 bases separated the two germline ends. Per germline, CDR1 SGHDT and CDR2 YYEEEE. The CDR3 spans 15 residues. The CDR3 DNA reads as TGTGCCAGCAGCTCTCTGGGACCGATGAACACTGAAGCTTTCTTT. Amino acid sequence: CASSSLGPMNTEAFF. The variable domain in full, completed from reference TRBV5-6 and TRBJ1-1, reads DAGVTQSPTHLIKTRGQQVTLRCSPKSGHDTVSWYQQALGQGPQFIFQYYEEEERQRGNFPDRFSGHQFPNYSSELNVNALLLGDSALYLCASSSLGPMNTEAFFGQGTRLTVV.

This clone was counted a single time. This rearrangement joins TRBV7-2 to TRBJ2-2; possible D gene TRBD2, 6 bases. Per germline, CDR1 SGHTA and CDR2 FQGNSA. V shed 5 bases and J shed 8 bases, with 15 bases lying between them. This CDR3 region has 14 residues. CDR3 sequence: CASSPRLVGGELFF. The CDR3 coding sequence is TGTGCCAGCAGCCCCCGACTAGTCGGGGGGGAGCTGTTTTTT.

This chain links TRBV27 with TRBJ1-6, with D unresolved. The germline CDR1 and CDR2 sequences are MNHEY and SMNVEV (reference sequence). Deletions cut 6 bases from V and 4 bases from J, with 19 bases between. The CDR3 contains 17 residues. The CDR3, as DNA: TGTGCCAGCAGAACGACCCAAGGTCTCGGGTATAATTCACCCCTCCACTTT. Its protein is CASRTTQGLGYNSPLHF.

V usage is TRBV19 and J usage is TRBJ1-5; tentative D call: TRBD1 (6 bases). The CDR3 consists of 14 residues. Germline V gene sequence: CDR1 LNHDA, CDR2 SQIVND (reference sequence). V lost 10 bases, J lost 2 bases, and 15 bases lay in between. The CDR3 reads CATKNRVGNQPQHF. The CDR3 region has the DNA TGTGCCACTAAGAACAGGGTCGGCAATCAGCCCCAGCATTTT.

The rearrangement joins TRBV19 to TRBJ1-2; D uncertain. The CDR3 consists of 12 residues. V gave up 10 bases and J gave up 3 bases, with 12 bases separating them. CDR1 and CDR2 (germline): LNHDA, SQIVND (reference sequence). DNA of the CDR3: TGTGCCACAGCCCCGGCGGACTATGGCTACACCTTC. The encoded protein is CATAPADYGYTF.

The gene calls are TRBV7-3 and TRBJ1-1, with D uncertain. Germline lookup yields CDR1 SGHTA and CDR2 FQGTGA. The CDR3 has 15 residues. Trimming shortened V by 3 bases and J by 0 bases, and 11 bases separated the two germline ends. The CDR3 DNA reads as TGTGCCAGCAGCTTTACGAGAGGGTTGAACACTGAAGCTTTCTTT. It encodes CASSFTRGLNTEAFF. The whole variable domain, filled in from reference TRBV7-3 and TRBJ1-1, reads GAGVSQTPSNKVTEKGKYVELRCDPISGHTALYWYRQSLGQGPEFLIYFQGTGAADDSGLPNDRFFAVRPEGSVSTLKIQRTERGDSAVYLCASSFTRGLNTEAFFGQGTRLTVV.

The CDR3 spells CASSGRTGDYEQYF. CDR3 DNA: TGTGCCAGCAGCGGAAGGACAGGGGATTACGAGCAGTACTTC. The chain uses TRBV9 and TRBJ2-7; 9 bases are shared with TRBD1. This CDR3 comprises 14 residues. Germline V gene data show CDR1 as SGDLS and CDR2 as YYNGEE. V dropped 3 bases and J dropped 4; count of bases not matched to a gene: 5.

In its sample, this clone was seen once. V is TRBV27 and J is TRBJ2-1; no reliable D call. Germline-derived CDR1 and CDR2 are MNHEY and SMNVEV (reference sequence). CDR3 length equals 14 residues. Trimming removed 5 bases at V and 12 bases at J, with 20 bases between. This CDR3 reads CASSIPALSSRQFF. CDR3 coding DNA: TGTGCCAGCAGTATCCCCGCTTTAAGCTCAAGGCAGTTCTTC.

In DNA form, the CDR3 reads TGTGCCAGCAGCTCCACTAGCGGGGGGGCGGGCTCCTACAATGAGCAGTTCTTC. Its protein product is CASSSTSGGAGSYNEQFF. This chain links TRBV7-6 with TRBJ2-1; the match to TRBD2 covers 13 bases. Germline V CDR1 and CDR2: SGHVS, FNYEAQ. The V and J ends lost 4 bases and 0 bases, in that order; junction bases with no gene match: 6. The CDR3 spans 18 residues.

The rearrangement links TRBV5-5 to TRBJ2-2; 13 bases are a match to TRBD2. V shed 4 bases, J shed 3 bases, and the junction held 6 bases outside the gene matches. Germline V gene lookup returns CDR1 SGHKS and CDR2 YYEKEE (reference sequence). The CDR3 runs 17 residues. CDR3 sequence (DNA): TGTGCCAGCAGCCGGGGACTAGCGGGAACCGACACCGGGGAGCTGTTTTTT. Translating gives CASSRGLAGTDTGELFF.